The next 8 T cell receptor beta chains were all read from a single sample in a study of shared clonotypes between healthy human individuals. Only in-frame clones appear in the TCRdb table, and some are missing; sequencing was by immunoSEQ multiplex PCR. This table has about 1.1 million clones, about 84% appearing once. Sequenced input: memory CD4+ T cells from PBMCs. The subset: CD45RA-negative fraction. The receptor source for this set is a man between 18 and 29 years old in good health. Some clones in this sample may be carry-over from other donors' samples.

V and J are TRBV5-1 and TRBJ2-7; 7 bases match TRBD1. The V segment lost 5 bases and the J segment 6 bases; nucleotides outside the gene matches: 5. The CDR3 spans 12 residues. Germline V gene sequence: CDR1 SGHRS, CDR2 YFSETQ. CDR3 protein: CASRQGTLEQYF. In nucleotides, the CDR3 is TGCGCCAGCAGACAGGGGACCCTCGAGCAGTACTTC.

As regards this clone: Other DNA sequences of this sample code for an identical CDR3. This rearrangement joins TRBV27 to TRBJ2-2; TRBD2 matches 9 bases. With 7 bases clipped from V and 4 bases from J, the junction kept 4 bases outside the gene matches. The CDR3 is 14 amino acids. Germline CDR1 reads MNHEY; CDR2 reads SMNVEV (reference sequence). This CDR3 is CASKGLAFTGELFF. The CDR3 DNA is TGTGCCAGCAAGGGACTAGCCTTCACCGGGGAGCTGTTTTTT.

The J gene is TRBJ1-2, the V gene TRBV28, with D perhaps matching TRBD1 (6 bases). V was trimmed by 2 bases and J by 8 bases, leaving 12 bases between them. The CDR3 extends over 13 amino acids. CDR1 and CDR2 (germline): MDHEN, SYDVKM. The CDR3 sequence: CASSLLQGRGYTF. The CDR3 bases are TGTGCCAGCAGTTTACTACAGGGACGAGGCTACACCTTC.

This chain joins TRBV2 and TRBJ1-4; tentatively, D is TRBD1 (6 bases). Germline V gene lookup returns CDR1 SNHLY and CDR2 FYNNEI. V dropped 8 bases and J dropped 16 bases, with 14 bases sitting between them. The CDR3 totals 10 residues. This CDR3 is CASQQGGPFF. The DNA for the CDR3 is TGTGCCAGCCAACAGGGTGGACCGTTTTTT.

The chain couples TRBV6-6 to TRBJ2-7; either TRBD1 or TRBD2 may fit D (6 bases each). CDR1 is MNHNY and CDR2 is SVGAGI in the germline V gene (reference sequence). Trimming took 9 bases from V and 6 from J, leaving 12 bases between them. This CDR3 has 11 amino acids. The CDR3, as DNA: TGTGCCAGTACCAGGGGAGGCGAGCAGTACTTC. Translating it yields CASTRGGEQYF.

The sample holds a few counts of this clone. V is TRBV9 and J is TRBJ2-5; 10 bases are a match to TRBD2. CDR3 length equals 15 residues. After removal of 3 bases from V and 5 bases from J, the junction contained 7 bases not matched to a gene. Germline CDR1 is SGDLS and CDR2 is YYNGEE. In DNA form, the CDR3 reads TGTGCCAGCAGCGGCGGCGCTAGCGGGAGTGAGACCCAGTACTTC. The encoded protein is CASSGGASGSETQYF.

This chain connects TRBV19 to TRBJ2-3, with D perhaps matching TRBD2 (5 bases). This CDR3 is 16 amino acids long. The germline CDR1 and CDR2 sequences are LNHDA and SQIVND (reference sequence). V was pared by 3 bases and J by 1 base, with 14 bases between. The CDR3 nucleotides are TGTGCCAGTAGTATGCCCTCGAGGGTAGGCACAGATACGCAGTATTTT. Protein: CASSMPSRVGTDTQYF.

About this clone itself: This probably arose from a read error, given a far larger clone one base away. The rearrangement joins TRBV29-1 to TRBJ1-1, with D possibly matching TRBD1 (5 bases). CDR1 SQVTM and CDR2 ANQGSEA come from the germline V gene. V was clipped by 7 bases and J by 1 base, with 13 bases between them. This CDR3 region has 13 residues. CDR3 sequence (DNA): TGCAGCGCTGCTGAGGGGACGAACACTGAAGCTTTCTTT. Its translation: CSAAEGTNTEAFF.